This TCR beta chain stems from a study of T cell repertoires in cytomegalovirus infection. Study-wide background: Matching HLA type, along with CMV infection, was indicated by public TCR beta signatures.

TCRdb itself ran the reads through MiXCR, one entry per CDR3 protein. The data show some 440,000 distinct CDR3 sequences, approximately 31% seen once. CDR1 and CDR2 from the germline V gene are SGHTA and FQGNSA. The CDR3 length is 14 residues. Trimming removed 1 base from V and 7 bases from J, with 11 bases in between. This clonotype was seen only a few times. The chain couples TRBV7-2 to TRBJ2-1; perhaps TRBD1 as D (5 bases). This sequence was found in a human donor in good health (CMV status not recorded). Some clones in this sample may be carry-over from other donors' samples. The specimen was PBMCs. In DNA, the CDR3 is TGTGCCAGCAGCTTAGGTCAGGGTTTTAATGAGCAGTTCTTC. Translated: CASSLGQGFNEQFF.